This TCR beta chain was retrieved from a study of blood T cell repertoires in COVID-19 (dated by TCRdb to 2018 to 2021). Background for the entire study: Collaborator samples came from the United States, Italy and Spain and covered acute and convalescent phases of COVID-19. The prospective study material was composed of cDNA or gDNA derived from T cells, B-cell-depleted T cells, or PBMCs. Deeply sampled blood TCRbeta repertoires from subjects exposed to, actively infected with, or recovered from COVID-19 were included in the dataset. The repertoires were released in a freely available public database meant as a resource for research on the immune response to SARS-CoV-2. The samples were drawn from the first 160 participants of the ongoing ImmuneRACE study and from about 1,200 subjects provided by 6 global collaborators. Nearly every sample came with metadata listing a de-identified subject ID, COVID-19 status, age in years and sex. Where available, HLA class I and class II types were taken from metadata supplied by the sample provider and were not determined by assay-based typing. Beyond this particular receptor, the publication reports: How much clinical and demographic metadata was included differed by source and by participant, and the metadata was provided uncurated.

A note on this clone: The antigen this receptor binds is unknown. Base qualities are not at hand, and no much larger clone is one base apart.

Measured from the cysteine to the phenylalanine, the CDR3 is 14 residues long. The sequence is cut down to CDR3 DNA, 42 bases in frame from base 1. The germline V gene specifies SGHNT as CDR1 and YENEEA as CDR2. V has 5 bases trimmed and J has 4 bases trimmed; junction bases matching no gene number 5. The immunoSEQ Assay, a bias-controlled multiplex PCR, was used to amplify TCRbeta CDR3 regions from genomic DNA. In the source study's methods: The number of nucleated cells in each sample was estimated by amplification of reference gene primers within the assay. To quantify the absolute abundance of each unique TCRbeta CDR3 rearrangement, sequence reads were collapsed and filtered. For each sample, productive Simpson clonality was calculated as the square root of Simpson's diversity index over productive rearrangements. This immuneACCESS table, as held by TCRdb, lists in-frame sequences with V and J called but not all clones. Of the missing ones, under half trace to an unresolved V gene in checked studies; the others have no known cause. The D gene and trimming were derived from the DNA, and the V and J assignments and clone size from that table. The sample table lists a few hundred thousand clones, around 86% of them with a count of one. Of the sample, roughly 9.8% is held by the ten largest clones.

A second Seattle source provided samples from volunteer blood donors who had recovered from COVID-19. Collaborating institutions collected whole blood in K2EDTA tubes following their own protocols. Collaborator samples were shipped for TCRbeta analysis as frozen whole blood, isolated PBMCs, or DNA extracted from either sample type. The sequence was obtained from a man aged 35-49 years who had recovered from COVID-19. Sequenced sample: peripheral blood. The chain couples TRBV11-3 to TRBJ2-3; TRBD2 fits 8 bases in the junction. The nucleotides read TGTGCCAGCAGCCAAGGACTAGCCGCAGATACGCAGTATTTT. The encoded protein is CASSQGLAADTQYF.